Below, 11 T cell receptor beta chains from the same sample are listed, as sequenced in a study of blood T cell repertoires in COVID-19. The assay was immunoSEQ multiplex PCR, and TCRdb's table has in-frame clones only and misses some. The table shows 280,000 or so clones, with approximately 90% occurring only once. Sequenced material: peripheral blood. Receptor source: a woman aged 25 to 45 who had recovered from COVID-19.

The rearrangement links TRBV21-1 to TRBJ2-1; no check of the table's D call, TRBD2, against the DNA was made. TRBV21-1 is annotated as a pseudogene. This CDR3 is built from 17 residues. The CDR3 region has the DNA TGTGCCAGCAGCAAAGTCCTTGGGACTGATGTGTGGAATGAGCAGTTCTTC. It yields the protein CASSKVLGTDVWNEQFF.

V and J are TRBV6-1 and TRBJ2-1; 9 nucleotides match TRBD1. Germline-derived CDR1 and CDR2 are MNHNS and SASEGT. The CDR3 consists of 16 residues. V trimming: 0 bases; J trimming: 4 bases; junction bases outside the gene matches: 4. Here the CDR3 reads CASSEALGQGYNEQFF. CDR3 DNA: TGTGCCAGCAGTGAAGCGTTGGGACAGGGTTACAATGAGCAGTTCTTC.

This clone has just a few counts. The CDR3 DNA is TGTGCCAGCAGGGGCAGGGGGCTTTACGAGCAGTACTTC. Translating it yields CASRGRGLYEQYF. This chain uses TRBV28 with TRBJ2-7; 8 bases match TRBD1. The junction had 5 bases not matched to a gene; V was cut back by 6 bases and J by 4 bases. The CDR3 sequence is 13 residues long. The germline CDR1 and CDR2 sequences are MDHEN and SYDVKM.

This chain joins TRBV28 and TRBJ2-7; perhaps TRBD1 as D (7 bases). Trimming shortened V by 8 bases and J by 7 bases, and 9 bases separated the two germline ends. Germline V CDR1 and CDR2: MDHEN, SYDVKM. This CDR3 is built from 10 residues. CDR3 nucleotide sequence: TGTGCCAGCCAGGGGGGAGAGCAGTACTTC. Translation: CASQGGEQYF.

The V and J genes are TRBV10-3 and TRBJ2-2; a weak D match, TRBD1 (6 bases). Germline values: CDR1 ENHRY, CDR2 SYGVKD. CDR3 length equals 14 residues. V was clipped by 4 bases and J by 5 bases, with 11 bases between them. Here the CDR3 reads CAISGTAKTGELFF. CDR3 nucleotides: TGTGCCATCAGTGGGACAGCCAAAACCGGGGAGCTGTTTTTT.

The V call is TRBV6-2 or TRBV6-3, the J call TRBJ2-1; 8 nucleotides line up with TRBD1. Germline CDR1 MNHEY, CDR2 SVGEGT. The CDR3 contains 15 residues. Losses at the gene ends were 6 bases for V and 2 bases for J; bases not matched to a gene: 6. DNA for the CDR3: TGTGCCAGCAGCCCCCCCAGGGGGCCCTACAATGAGCAGTTCTTC. Residues: CASSPPRGPYNEQFF.

V and J are TRBV2 and TRBJ2-1, with D perhaps matching TRBD2 (5 bases). Germline V gives CDR1 SNHLY, CDR2 FYNNEI. Trimming shortened V by 7 bases and J by 1 base, and 20 bases separated the two germline ends. The CDR3 is 17 residues long. In DNA, the CDR3 is TGTGCCAGCATCCCTCCATATGGCGGGTCATCCTACAATGAGCAGTTCTTC. Translating it yields CASIPPYGGSSYNEQFF.

The chain employs TRBV10-3 and TRBJ2-7, with 8 bases that match TRBD1. This CDR3 has 12 residues. Germline CDR1 is ENHRY and CDR2 is SYGVKD. V lost 6 bases to trimming and J lost 5 bases; unmatched junction nucleotides: 3. The CDR3 sequence: CAIRQGDDEQYF. CDR3 bases: TGTGCCATCAGACAGGGGGATGACGAGCAGTACTTC.

The chain combines TRBV4-1 with TRBJ2-3; 8 bases line up with TRBD1. With V trimmed by 4 bases and J by 3 bases, 6 bases remained unmatched. Germline CDR1 reads MGHRA; CDR2 reads YSYEKL. The CDR3 contains 15 residues. The CDR3 is CASSPQDRETDTQYF. In DNA, the CDR3 is TGCGCCAGCAGCCCCCAGGACAGGGAAACAGATACGCAGTATTTT.

The rearrangement joins TRBV18 to TRBJ1-6; D call uncertain. The CDR3 extends over 13 amino acids. The germline V and J ends were trimmed by 5 bases and 8 bases, with 10 bases remaining between them. CDR1 and CDR2 from the germline V gene are KGHSH and LQKENI. CDR3: CASSISRDSPLHF. The CDR3 DNA reads TGTGCCAGCTCAATCTCGAGGGATTCACCCCTCCACTTT.

The chain joins TRBV11-3 to TRBJ2-7; TRBD2 might be the D (5 bases). The germline V gene encodes CDR1 SGHNT and CDR2 YENEEA. V shed 5 bases and J shed 4 bases, with 15 bases lying between them. The CDR3 sequence is 14 residues long. The CDR3 loop is CASSQPGKRYEQYF. The CDR3 DNA follows: TGTGCCAGCAGCCAACCCGGGAAGAGATACGAGCAGTACTTC.